The TCR beta chain described here comes from a study of T-cell reconstitution after alpha-beta-depleted transplantation in children. Study conclusions and caveats: Several hundred rapidly expanded clones from non-depleted graft cells reportedly supplied alpha-beta T cells about two months post-transplant.

The length of the CDR3 is 14 residues. V shed 0 bases and J shed 4 bases, with 10 bases lying between them. Germline CDR1 is SGDLS and CDR2 is YYNGEE. Notes on this clonotype: Its cognate antigen is unknown.

Construction of the TCRbeta library involved unique molecular identifiers. A single record per CDR3 protein comes from TCRdb applying MiXCR to the PCR reads. The top ten hold around 7.5% of the sample, which has about 290,000 distinct CDR3 sequences, 9.5% to 13% seen once. Specimen: PBMCs, collected before TCRalphabeta/CD19-depleted stem cell transplant. V and J are TRBV9 and TRBJ2-5; no definite D call. This sequence originates from a boy in the first two years of life with acute myeloid leukemia, due to receive a stem cell transplant. The CDR3 nucleotides are TGTGCCAGCAGCGTAGTTCCGGGCGGAGAGACCCAGTACTTC. Protein sequence: CASSVVPGGETQYF. Combining the CDR3 with reference TRBV9 and TRBJ2-5 gives the whole variable domain DSGVTQTPKHLITATGQRVTLRCSPRSGDLSVYWYQQSLDQGLQFLIQYYNGEERAKGNILERFSAQQFPDLHSELNLSSLELGDSALYFCASSVVPGGETQYFGPGTRLLVL.